Given below is one T cell receptor (beta chain) in context. Some clones are missing from TCRdb's copy, which holds only in-frame ones; the method was immunoSEQ multiplex PCR. Of almost 85,000 clones in the sample, 65% to 90% were seen once. V was shortened by 5 bases and J by 4 bases, with 11 bases between the two germline ends. This CDR3 has 13 residues. This specimen comes from a study of control samples from healthy donors and cancer patients. The chain carries TRBV12-3 or TRBV12-4 and TRBJ1-2; possible D gene TRBD1, 6 bases. The sequencing input was PBMCs. The receptor was isolated from a man aged 60 to 75 with head and neck cancer. CDR3: CASSGGPGYGYTF. The CDR3 DNA reads as TGTGCCAGCAGTGGGGGGCCGGGCTATGGCTACACCTTC.